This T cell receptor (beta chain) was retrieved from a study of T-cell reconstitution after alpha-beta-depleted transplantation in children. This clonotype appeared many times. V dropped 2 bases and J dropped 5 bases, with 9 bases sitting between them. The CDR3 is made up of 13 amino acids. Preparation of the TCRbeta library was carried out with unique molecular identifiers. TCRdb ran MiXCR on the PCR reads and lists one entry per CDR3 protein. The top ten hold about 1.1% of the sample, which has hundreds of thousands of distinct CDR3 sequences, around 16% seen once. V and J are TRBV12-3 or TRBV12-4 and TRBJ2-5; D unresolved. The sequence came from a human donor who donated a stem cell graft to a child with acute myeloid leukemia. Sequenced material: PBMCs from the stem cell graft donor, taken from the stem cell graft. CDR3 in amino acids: CASSLMRKETQYF. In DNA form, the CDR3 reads TGTGCCAGCAGTTTAATGCGCAAGGAGACCCAGTACTTC.